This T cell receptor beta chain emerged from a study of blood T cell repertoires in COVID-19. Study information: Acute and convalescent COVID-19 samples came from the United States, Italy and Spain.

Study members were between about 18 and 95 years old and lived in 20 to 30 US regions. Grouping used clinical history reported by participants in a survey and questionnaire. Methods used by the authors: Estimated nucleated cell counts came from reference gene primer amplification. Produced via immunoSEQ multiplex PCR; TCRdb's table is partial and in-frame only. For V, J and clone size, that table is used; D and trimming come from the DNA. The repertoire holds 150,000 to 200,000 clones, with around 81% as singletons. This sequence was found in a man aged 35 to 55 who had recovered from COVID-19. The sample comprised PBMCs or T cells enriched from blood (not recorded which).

The CDR3 region has the DNA TGCGCCAGCAGCTTCTATAACACTGAAGCTTTCTTT. Protein product: CASSFYNTEAFF. The chain is built from TRBV5-1 and TRBJ1-1; D call uncertain. The CDR3 has 12 amino acids. V lost 2 bases to trimming and J lost 2 bases, with 4 bases between them. Germline V lookup: CDR1 SGHRS, CDR2 YFSETQ.